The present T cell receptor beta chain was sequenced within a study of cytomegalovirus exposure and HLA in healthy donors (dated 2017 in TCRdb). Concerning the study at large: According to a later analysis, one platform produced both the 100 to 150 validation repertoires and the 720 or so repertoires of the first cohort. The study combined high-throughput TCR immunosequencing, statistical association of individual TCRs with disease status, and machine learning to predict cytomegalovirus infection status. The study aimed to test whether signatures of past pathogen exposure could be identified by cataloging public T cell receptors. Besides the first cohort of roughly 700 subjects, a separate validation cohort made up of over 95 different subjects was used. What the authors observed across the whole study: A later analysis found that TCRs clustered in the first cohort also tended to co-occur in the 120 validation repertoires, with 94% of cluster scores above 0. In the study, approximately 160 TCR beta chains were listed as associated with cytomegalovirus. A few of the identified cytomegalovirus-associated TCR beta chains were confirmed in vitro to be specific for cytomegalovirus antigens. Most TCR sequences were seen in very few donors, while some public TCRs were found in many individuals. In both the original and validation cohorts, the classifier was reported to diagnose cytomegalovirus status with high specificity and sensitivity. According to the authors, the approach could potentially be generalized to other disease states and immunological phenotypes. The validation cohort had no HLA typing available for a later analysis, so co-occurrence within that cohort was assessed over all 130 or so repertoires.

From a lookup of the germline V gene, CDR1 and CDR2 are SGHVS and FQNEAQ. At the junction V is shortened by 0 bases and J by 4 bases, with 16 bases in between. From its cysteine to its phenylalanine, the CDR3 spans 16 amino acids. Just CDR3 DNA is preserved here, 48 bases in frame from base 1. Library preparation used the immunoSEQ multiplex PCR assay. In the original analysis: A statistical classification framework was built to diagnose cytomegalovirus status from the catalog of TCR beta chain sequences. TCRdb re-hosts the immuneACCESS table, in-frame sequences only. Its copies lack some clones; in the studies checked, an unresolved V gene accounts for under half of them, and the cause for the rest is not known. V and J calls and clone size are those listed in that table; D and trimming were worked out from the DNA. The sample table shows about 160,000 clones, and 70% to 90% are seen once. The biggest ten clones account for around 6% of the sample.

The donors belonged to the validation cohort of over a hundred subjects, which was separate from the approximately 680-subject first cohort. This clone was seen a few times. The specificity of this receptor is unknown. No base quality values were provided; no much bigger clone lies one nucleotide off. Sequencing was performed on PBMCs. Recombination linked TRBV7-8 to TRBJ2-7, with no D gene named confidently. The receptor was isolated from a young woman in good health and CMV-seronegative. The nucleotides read TGTGCCAGCAGCTTAGCGGTGTCCAACTCCGGTTACGAGCAGTACTTC. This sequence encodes CASSLAVSNSGYEQYF.